Sequencing of this T cell receptor beta chain was carried out in a study of shared clonotypes between healthy human individuals. Study findings and constraints: A few donors shared approximately 5% of their naive CD4 clonotypes.

Germline V gives CDR1 SGDLS, CDR2 YYNGEE. The CDR3 has 16 amino acids. V was clipped by 3 bases and J by 5 bases, with 17 bases between them. Points on this clone: Antigen specificity is unknown.

Selected positively for CCR7 and CD45RO-negative, naive CD8 cells excluded terminally differentiated effector memory CD45RA+ cells. Data came from immunoSEQ multiplex PCR; TCRdb stores just in-frame clones and leaves some out. Of roughly 770,000 clones listed, about 96% were seen once; the top ten hold about 0.21%. Source material: naive CD8+ T cells sorted from blood. The sequence was obtained from a man younger than 45 in good health. V and J are TRBV9 and TRBJ2-2, with D perhaps assigned TRBD1 or TRBD2 (6 bases each). The CDR3 DNA reads TGTGCCAGCAGCGCCGAAGGGGGGATTGATACCGGGGAGCTGTTTTTT. This sequence encodes CASSAEGGIDTGELFF.